This T cell receptor (beta chain) was retrieved from a study of blood T cell repertoires in COVID-19 (dated by TCRdb to 2018 to 2020). Regarding the complete study: Samples from collaborators originated in the United States, Italy and Spain and spanned both the acute and convalescent phases of COVID-19. The prospective study material was composed of cDNA or gDNA derived from T cells, B-cell-depleted T cells, or PBMCs. Subjects who had been exposed to COVID-19, were actively infected with it, or had recovered from it provided the deeply sampled blood TCRbeta repertoires that made up the dataset. The repertoires were released in a freely available public database meant as a resource for research on the immune response to SARS-CoV-2. Samples came from the ongoing ImmuneRACE study (first 160 participants) plus 1,254 subjects from 6 global collaborators. A de-identified subject ID, COVID-19 status, age in years and sex were almost always included in the sample metadata. Where HLA class I and class II types were available, the types were taken from metadata supplied by the sample provider, not from assay-based typing. The paper as a whole reports these results and caveats: How much clinical and demographic metadata was included differed by source and by participant, and the metadata was provided uncurated.

With respect to this clone: Its antigen remains undetermined. Base qualities are missing; no much larger clone stands one base away.

The collaborating institutions used their own protocols to collect whole blood in K2EDTA tubes. Collaborator samples were shipped for TCRbeta analysis as frozen whole blood, isolated PBMCs, or DNA extracted from either sample type. TCRbeta CDR3 regions were amplified from genomic DNA by means of the immunoSEQ Assay, a bias-controlled multiplex PCR. The authors' analysis ran thus. The number of nucleated cells in each sample was estimated by amplification of reference gene primers within the assay. To quantify the absolute abundance of each unique TCRbeta CDR3 rearrangement, sequence reads were collapsed and filtered. For each sample, productive Simpson clonality was calculated by taking the square root of Simpson's diversity index across productive rearrangements. TCRdb re-hosts the immuneACCESS table, in-frame sequences only. Its copies lack some clones; in the studies checked, an unresolved V gene accounts for under half of them, and the cause for the rest is not known. V, J and clone size are taken as reported in that table, and D and trimming were inferred from the DNA itself. The table for this sample lists about 120,000 clones; more than 80% of them were counted only once. The top ten constitute around a quarter of the sample.

The germline V gene (reference sequence) specifies DFQATT as CDR1 and SNEGSKA as CDR2. The CDR3 runs 11 residues from the cysteine to the phenylalanine. The sequence is cut down to CDR3 DNA, 33 bases in frame from base 1. The germline ends are 7 bases apart after V is trimmed by 1 base and J by 7 bases. The chain is assembled from TRBV20-1 and TRBJ2-5; a confident D gene designation cannot be given. The material sequenced was peripheral blood. This clonotype originated in a man between 70 and 80 years old with active or convalescent COVID-19. The CDR3 is CSARVRGTQYF. The DNA sequence is as follows: TGCAGTGCTAGAGTCCGCGGGACCCAGTACTTC.